The sequence of this TCR beta chain was determined in a study of blood T cell repertoires in COVID-19. Overall study: The cDNA or gDNA used as material had been derived from T cells, B-cell-depleted T cells, or PBMCs.

There are 14 residues in the CDR3. CDR1 and CDR2 from the germline V gene are SGHKS and YYEKEE (reference sequence). V was pared by 2 bases and J by 1 base, with 9 bases between. Profiled with immunoSEQ multiplex PCR; TCRdb holds only in-frame clones, not every one. The sample consists of about 310,000 clones, about nine tenths of them appearing once. Sequencing used peripheral blood. The receptor's source is a man between 50 and 59 years old with active or convalescent COVID-19. J is TRBJ2-5 and V is TRBV5-5; D is ambiguous. The CDR3 DNA reads TGTGCCAGCAGCTTTAGAAGAGCCCAAGAGACCCAGTACTTC. Translating it yields CASSFRRAQETQYF.